These 2 T cell receptor beta chains share one sample of origin, sequenced in a study of blood T cells in healthy people across ages. A second roughly 6 to 11 cycle PCR used barcoded and J-beta primers. TCRdb re-analysed the 5' RACE reads in MiXCR, keeping a single row per CDR3 protein. There are roughly 800,000 distinct CDR3 sequences in the sample; 58% occur only once, and about 20% lies in the top ten. Sequencing was done on a sample of blood. Receptors originate from a man aged 25 to 40 in good health.

V usage is TRBV27 and J usage is TRBJ2-1; TRBD1 agrees at 7 bases. The CDR3 has 14 residues. Germline V gives CDR1 MNHEY, CDR2 SMNVEV (reference sequence). V lost 8 bases and J lost 5; bases outside the gene matches: 9. DNA for the CDR3: TGTGCCAGCCAAAACCGGGACAGAGACAATGAGCAGTTCTTC. The encoded protein is CASQNRDRDNEQFF.

The chain recombines TRBV5-1 with TRBJ2-1, with TRBD2 as a possible D gene (7 bases). With 4 bases removed from V and 2 bases from J, the gap between germline ends came to 16 bases. The germline gives CDR1 SGHRS, CDR2 YFSETQ. The CDR3 spans 16 residues. The CDR3 DNA is TGCGCCAGCAGCCCAGAGGGGGGGGAGGCCTACAATGAGCAGTTCTTC. Translation gives CASSPEGGEAYNEQFF.